This T cell receptor beta chain is from a study of blood T cell repertoires in COVID-19. On the study more broadly: There were acute and convalescent COVID-19 samples, and they came from the United States, Italy and Spain. In each case, the material was cDNA or gDNA derived from T cells, B-cell-depleted T cells, or PBMCs.

The CDR3 spans 12 residues. Germline V CDR1 and CDR2: MNHEY, SMNVEV (reference sequence). V lost 3 bases, J lost 5 bases, and 7 bases lay in between. For this clone: Other DNA sequences of this sample code for an identical CDR3.

Original analysis: Nucleated cell counts were estimated from reference gene primer amplification. Sequencing was performed with immunoSEQ multiplex PCR; in TCRdb, only in-frame clones are kept and a portion is missing. V and J calls and clone size are given by that table; D and trimming were obtained from the DNA. This sample has a few hundred thousand clones, with about 88% found just once. The TCR comes from a man between 18 and 35 years old with active or convalescent COVID-19. The chain uses TRBV27 and TRBJ2-5, with D tentatively TRBD1 (5 bases). The sample taken for sequencing was peripheral blood. The chain's CDR3 is CASSFRGETQYF. Here the CDR3 DNA reads TGTGCCAGCAGTTTTAGGGGTGAGACCCAGTACTTC.